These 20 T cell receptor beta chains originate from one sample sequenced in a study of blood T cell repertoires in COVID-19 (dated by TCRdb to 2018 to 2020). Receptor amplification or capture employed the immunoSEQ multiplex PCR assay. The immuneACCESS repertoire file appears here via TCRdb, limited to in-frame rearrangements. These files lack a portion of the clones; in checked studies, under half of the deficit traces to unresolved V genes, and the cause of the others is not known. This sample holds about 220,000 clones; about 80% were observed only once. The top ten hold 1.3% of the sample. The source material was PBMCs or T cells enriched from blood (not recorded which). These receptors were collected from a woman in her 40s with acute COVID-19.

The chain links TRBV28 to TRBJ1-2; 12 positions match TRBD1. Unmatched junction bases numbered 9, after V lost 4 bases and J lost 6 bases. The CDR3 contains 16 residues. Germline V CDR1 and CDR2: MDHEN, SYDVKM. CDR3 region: CASSSYWGQGANGYTF. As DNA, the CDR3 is TGTGCCAGCAGTTCGTATTGGGGACAGGGGGCGAATGGCTACACCTTC.

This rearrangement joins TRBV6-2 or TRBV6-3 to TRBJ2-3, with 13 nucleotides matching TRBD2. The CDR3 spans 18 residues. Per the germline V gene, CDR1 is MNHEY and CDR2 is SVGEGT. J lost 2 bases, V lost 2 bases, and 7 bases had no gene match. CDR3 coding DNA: TGTGCCAGCAGTTACGTACTAGCGGGGGGGCAAGACACAGATACGCAGTATTTT. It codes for CASSYVLAGGQDTDTQYF.

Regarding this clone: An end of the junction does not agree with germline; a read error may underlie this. The CDR3 spells CASSYWENEQFF. DNA of the CDR3: TGTGCCAGCAGCTACTGGGAGAATGAGCAGTTCTTC. The rearrangement links TRBV6-5 to TRBJ2-1; possible D gene TRBD2, 5 bases. There are 12 residues in the CDR3. Germline V gene data show CDR1 as MNHEY and CDR2 as SVGAGI.

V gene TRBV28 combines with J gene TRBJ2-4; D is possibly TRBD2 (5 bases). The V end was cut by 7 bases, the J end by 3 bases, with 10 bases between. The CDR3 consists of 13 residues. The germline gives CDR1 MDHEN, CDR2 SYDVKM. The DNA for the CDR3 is TGTGCCAGCACCGAAGGGAGCAAAAACATTCAGTACTTC. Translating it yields CASTEGSKNIQYF.

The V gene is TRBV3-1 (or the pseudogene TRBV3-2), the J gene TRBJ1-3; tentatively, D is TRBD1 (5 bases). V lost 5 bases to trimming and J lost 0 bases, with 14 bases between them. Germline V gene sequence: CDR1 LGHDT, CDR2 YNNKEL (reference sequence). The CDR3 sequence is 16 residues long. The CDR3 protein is CASSSGTANSGNTIYF. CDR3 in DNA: TGTGCCAGCAGCTCCGGGACTGCTAACTCTGGAAACACCATATATTTT.

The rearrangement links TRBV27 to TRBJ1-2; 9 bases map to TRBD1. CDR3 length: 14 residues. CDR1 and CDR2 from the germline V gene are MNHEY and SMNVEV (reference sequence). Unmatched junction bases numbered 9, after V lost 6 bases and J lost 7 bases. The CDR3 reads CASSKGQGQPGYTF. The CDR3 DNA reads TGTGCCAGCAGCAAGGGACAGGGTCAGCCTGGCTACACCTTC.

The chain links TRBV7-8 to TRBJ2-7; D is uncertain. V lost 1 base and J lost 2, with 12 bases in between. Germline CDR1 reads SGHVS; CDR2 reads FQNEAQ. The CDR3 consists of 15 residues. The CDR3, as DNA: TGTGCCAGCAGCTTAGGGGCAGGCCCAGCCTACGAGCAGTACTTC. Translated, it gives CASSLGAGPAYEQYF.

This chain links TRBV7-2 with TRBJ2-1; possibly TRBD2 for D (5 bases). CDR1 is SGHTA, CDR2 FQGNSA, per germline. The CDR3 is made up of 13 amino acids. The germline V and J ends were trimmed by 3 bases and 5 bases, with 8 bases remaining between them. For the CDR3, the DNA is TGTGCCAGCAGCTTCGAGCGGCACAATGAGCAGTTCTTC. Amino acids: CASSFERHNEQFF. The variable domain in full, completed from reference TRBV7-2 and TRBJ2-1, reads GAGVSQSPSNKVTEKGKDVELRCDPISGHTALYWYRQSLGQGLEFLIYFQGNSAPDKSGLPSDRFSAERTGGSVSTLTIQRTQQEDSAVYLCASSFERHNEQFFGPGTRLTVL.

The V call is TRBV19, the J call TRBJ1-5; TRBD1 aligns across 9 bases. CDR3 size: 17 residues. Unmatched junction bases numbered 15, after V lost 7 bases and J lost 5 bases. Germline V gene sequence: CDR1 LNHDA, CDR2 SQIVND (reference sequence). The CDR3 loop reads CASISYVINRGHQPQHF. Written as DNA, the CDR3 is TGTGCCAGTATCTCCTATGTAATCAACAGGGGGCATCAGCCCCAGCATTTT.

CDR3 in DNA: TGTGCCAGCAGCCTAGTTTCTGGGGCCAACGTCCTGACTTTC. It specifies CASSLVSGANVLTF. The chain uses TRBV14 and TRBJ2-6, with D uncertain. V lost 4 bases, J lost 1 base, and 5 bases lay in between. Germline values: CDR1 SGHDN, CDR2 FVKESK. The CDR3 sequence is 14 residues long.

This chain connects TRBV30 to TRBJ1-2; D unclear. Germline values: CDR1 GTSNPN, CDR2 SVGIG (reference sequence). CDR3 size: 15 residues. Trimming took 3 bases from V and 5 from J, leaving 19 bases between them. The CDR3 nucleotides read TGTGCCTGGAGCGCGACTTTTGAATCCGGGTATGGCTACACCTTC. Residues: CAWSATFESGYGYTF.

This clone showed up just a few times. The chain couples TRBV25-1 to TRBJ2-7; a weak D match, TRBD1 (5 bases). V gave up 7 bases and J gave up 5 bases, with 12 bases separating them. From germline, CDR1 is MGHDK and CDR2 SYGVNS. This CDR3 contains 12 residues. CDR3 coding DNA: TGTGCCAGCACTGGACAAGTCAACGAGCAGTACTTC. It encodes CASTGQVNEQYF.

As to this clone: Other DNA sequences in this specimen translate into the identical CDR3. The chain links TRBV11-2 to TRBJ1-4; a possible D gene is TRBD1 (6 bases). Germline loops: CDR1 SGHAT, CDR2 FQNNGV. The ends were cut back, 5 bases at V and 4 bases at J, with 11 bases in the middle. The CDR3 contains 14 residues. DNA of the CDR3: TGTGCCAGCAGCCGCGGACAGCTTAATGAAAAACTGTTTTTT. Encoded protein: CASSRGQLNEKLFF.

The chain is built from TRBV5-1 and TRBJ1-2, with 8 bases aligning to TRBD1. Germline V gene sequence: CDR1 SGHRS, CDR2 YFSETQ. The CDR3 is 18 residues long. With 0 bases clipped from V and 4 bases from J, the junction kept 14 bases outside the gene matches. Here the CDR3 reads CASSLEPGQEGVAYGYTF. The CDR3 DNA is TGCGCCAGCAGCTTGGAGCCGGGACAGGAGGGAGTTGCCTATGGCTACACCTTC.

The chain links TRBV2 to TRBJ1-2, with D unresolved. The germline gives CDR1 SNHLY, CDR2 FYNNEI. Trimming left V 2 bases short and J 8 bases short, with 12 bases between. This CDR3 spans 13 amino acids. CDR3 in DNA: TGTGCCAGCAGTGAATTGAGGAAACTCGGCTACACCTTC. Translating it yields CASSELRKLGYTF. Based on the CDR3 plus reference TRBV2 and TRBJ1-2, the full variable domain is EPEVTQTPSHQVTQMGQEVILRCVPISNHLYFYWYRQILGQKVEFLVSFYNNEISEKSEIFDDQFSVERPDGSNFTLKIRSTKLEDSAMYFCASSELRKLGYTFGSGTRLTVV.

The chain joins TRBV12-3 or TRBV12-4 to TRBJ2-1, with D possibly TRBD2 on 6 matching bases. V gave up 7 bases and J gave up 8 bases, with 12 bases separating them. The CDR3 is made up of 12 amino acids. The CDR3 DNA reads TGTGCCAGCACCTCGGGGGTCCATGAGCAGTTCTTC. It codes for CASTSGVHEQFF.

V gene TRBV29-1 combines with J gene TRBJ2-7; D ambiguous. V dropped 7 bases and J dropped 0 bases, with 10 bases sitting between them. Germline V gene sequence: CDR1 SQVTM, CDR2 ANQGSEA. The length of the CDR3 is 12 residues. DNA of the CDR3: TGCAGCGCCCTGGGCCGCTCCTACGAGCAGTACTTC. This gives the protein CSALGRSYEQYF.

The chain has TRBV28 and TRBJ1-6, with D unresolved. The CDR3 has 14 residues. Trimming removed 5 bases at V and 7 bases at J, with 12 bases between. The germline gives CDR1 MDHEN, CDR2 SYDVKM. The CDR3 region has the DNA TGTGCCAGCAGTCCCCCGGTCGGGAATTCACCCCTCCACTTT. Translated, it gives CASSPPVGNSPLHF.

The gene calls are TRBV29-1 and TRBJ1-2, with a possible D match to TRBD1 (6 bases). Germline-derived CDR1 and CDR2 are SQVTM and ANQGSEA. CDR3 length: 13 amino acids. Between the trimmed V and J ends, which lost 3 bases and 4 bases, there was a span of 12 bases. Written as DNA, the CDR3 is TGCAGCGTTGATTTGGCAGGGGCCTATGGCTACACCTTC. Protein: CSVDLAGAYGYTF.

The CDR3 region is CASSQERDIQYF. CDR3 nucleotides: TGCGCCAGCAGCCAAGAACGGGACATTCAGTACTTC. The chain joins TRBV4-3 to TRBJ2-4; unclear D gene. Trimming stripped 0 bases from V and 8 bases from J, with 5 bases between. CDR3 length: 12 residues. Germline CDR1 and CDR2: LGHNA and YSLEER.